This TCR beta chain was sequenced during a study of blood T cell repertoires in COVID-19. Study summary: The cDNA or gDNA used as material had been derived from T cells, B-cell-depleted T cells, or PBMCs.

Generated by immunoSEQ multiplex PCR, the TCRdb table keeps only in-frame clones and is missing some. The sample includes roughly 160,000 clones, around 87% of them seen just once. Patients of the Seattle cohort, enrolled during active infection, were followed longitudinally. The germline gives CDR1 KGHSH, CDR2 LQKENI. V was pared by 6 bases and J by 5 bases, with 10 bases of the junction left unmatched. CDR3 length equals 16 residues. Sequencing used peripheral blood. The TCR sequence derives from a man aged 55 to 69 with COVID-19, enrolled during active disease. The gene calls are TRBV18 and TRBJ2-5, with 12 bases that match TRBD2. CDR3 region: CASSRTSGVLLETQYF. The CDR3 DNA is TGTGCCAGCTCGCGGACTAGCGGGGTTTTGCTGGAGACCCAGTACTTC. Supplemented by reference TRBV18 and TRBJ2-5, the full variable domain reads NAGVMQNPRHLVRRRGQEARLRCSPMKGHSHVYWYRQLPEEGLKFMVYLQKENIIDESGMPKERFSAEFPKEGPSILRIQQVVRGDSAAYFCASSRTSGVLLETQYFGPGTRLLVL.